In its sample, the clone carrying this TCR beta chain was seen many times. Its antigen is undetermined. The CDR3 regions of TCR beta were amplified from RNA transcripts. In the first-round RT-PCR of the TCR CDR3, the HTBI primer set was used. TCRdb fed the multiplex PCR reads into MiXCR, producing one record per CDR3 protein. The sample consists of a few hundred thousand distinct CDR3 sequences, around 15% of them appearing once. The data originate from a study of T cells in Graves' hyperthyroidism and ophthalmopathy. From approximately 9.5 ml of fresh peripheral blood, PBMCs were isolated. Overall study results and limits: Among clonotypes expanded in thyroid above 0.001, most were also found in blood.

Trimming took 2 bases from V and 3 from J, leaving 15 bases between them. The germline V gene encodes CDR1 SGHRS and CDR2 YFSETQ. CDR3 length: 15 amino acids. The chain uses TRBV5-1 and TRBJ2-7; D remains unclear. Sequencing input: blood. The receptor was derived from a middle-aged woman with Graves' hyperthyroidism. Written as DNA, the CDR3 is TGCGCCAGCAGCTTAGGAGCCGCTCAATTCTACGAGCAGTACTTC. Amino acid sequence: CASSLGAAQFYEQYF.